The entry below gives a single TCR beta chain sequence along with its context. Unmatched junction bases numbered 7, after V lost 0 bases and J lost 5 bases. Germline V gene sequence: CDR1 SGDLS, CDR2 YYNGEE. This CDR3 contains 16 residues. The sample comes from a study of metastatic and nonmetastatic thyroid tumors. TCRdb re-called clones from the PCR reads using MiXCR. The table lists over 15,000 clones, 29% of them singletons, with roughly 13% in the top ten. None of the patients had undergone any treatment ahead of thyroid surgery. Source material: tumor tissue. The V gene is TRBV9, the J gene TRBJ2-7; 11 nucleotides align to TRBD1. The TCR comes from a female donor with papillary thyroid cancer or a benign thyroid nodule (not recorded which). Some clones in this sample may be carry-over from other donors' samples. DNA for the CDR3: TGTGCCAGCAGCGTAGAGTGGGACAGGGGGGGCGACGAGCAGTACTTC. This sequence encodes CASSVEWDRGGDEQYF.